These 14 T cell receptor beta chains were sequenced from one sample in a study of T cells in pancreatic ductal adenocarcinoma listed by TCRdb under 2017. The method behind the library was the immunoSEQ multiplex PCR assay. Drawn from immuneACCESS, this table holds only the in-frame rearrangements with V and J called that TCRdb kept. Clones are partly lost; checked studies trace under half to an unresolved V gene and leave the rest unexplained. A total of around 9,000 clones appear in this sample, roughly 70% of them only once. The top ten clonotypes cover 27% of the sample. Pancreatic ductal adenocarcinoma patients who had undergone surgery without neoadjuvant therapy were selected. The sequencing input was pancreatic tumor tissue. These receptors came from a human donor with pancreatic ductal adenocarcinoma.

This clone has only one observation. This chain links TRBV4-2 with TRBJ2-1; D is unclear. From germline, CDR1 is LGHNA and CDR2 YNFKEQ. The CDR3 runs 14 residues. Trimming took 0 bases from V and 5 from J, leaving 8 bases between them. The CDR3 sequence is CASSQDARDNEQFF. The CDR3 DNA reads TGTGCCAGCAGCCAAGATGCCAGAGACAATGAGCAGTTCTTC.

The chain combines TRBV6-5 with TRBJ1-1; no definite D call. Trimming took 6 bases from V and 3 from J, leaving 11 bases between them. The CDR3 spans 13 residues. Germline loops: CDR1 MNHEY, CDR2 SVGAGI. CDR3 sequence reads: CASSALTDTEAFF. The CDR3 region has the DNA TGTGCCAGCAGCGCACTTACGGACACTGAAGCTTTCTTT.

This clone was seen more than once but under ten times. The V gene is TRBV5-4, the J gene TRBJ1-3; D might be TRBD1 (5 bases). V was pared by 0 bases and J by 2 bases, with 9 bases between. This CDR3 has 15 amino acids. The germline V gene encodes CDR1 SGHNT and CDR2 YYREEE (reference sequence). Here the CDR3 DNA reads TGTGCCAGCAGCTTGGGGGGCGACGCTGGAAACACCATATATTTT. Its translation is CASSLGGDAGNTIYF.

The chain joins TRBV27 to TRBJ2-5, with D tentatively TRBD1 or TRBD2 (5 bases each). There are 16 residues in the CDR3. The germline V and J ends were trimmed by 0 bases and 4 bases, with 15 bases remaining between them. Looked up from germline, CDR1 is MNHEY and CDR2 is SMNVEV (reference sequence). Written as DNA, the CDR3 is TGTGCCAGCAGTTTATCGGGCAGGGCGGGTGGAGAGACCCAGTACTTC. This encodes CASSLSGRAGGETQYF.

There are a few counts of this clone. The V call is TRBV9, the J call TRBJ2-7; TRBD1 agrees at 7 bases. The CDR3 is made up of 17 amino acids. V was clipped by 0 bases and J by 2 bases; unmatched bases: 11. CDR1 is SGDLS, CDR2 YYNGEE, per germline. This CDR3 is CASSVGWGLQGAYEQYF. CDR3 in DNA: TGTGCCAGCAGCGTAGGGTGGGGATTGCAGGGGGCCTACGAGCAGTACTTC.

The chain joins TRBV6-6 to TRBJ2-3; TRBD2 is a possible D gene (5 bases). Germline loops: CDR1 MNHNY, CDR2 SVGAGI (reference sequence). There are 16 residues in the CDR3. With 5 bases removed from V and 2 bases from J, the gap between germline ends came to 17 bases. DNA for the CDR3: TGTGCCAGCAGTACCCCATTAGGCGGGTTCACAGATACGCAGTATTTT. It encodes CASSTPLGGFTDTQYF.

This clone was observed once. V is TRBV7-9 and J is TRBJ1-1; D might be TRBD1 (6 bases). The CDR3 covers 14 residues. Between the trimmed V and J ends, which lost 1 base and 7 bases, there was a span of 13 bases. From germline, CDR1 is SEHNR and CDR2 FQNEAQ (reference sequence). CDR3 DNA sequence: TGTGCCAGCAGCTTAGTGTCAAGGGGGGGTGAAGCTTTCTTT. Protein: CASSLVSRGGEAFF. The full variable domain, completed using reference TRBV7-9 and TRBJ1-1, is DTGVSQNPRHKITKRGQNVTFRCDPISEHNRLYWYRQTLGQGPEFLTYFQNEAQLEKSRLLSDRFSAERPKGSFSTLEIQRTEQGDSAMYLCASSLVSRGGEAFFGQGTRLTVV.

V usage is TRBV6-1 and J usage is TRBJ2-2; weak D call: TRBD1 (6 bases). The CDR3 extends over 14 amino acids. Germline CDR1 MNHNS, CDR2 SASEGT. V was clipped by 6 bases and J by 0 bases, with 8 bases between them. As DNA, the CDR3 is TGTGCCAGCAGCGGACAGCCGAACACCGGGGAGCTGTTTTTT. It is translated as CASSGQPNTGELFF.

This clone was seen just once. The chain has TRBV28 and TRBJ2-2, with no clear D. The CDR3 sequence is 13 residues long. The V gene's germline CDR1 is MDHEN and CDR2 SYDVKM. The V gene lost 10 bases and the J gene lost 1 base, with 10 bases spanning the gap. CDR3 region: CATSARNTGELFF. The DNA for the CDR3 is TGTGCCACTTCCGCCAGGAACACCGGGGAGCTGTTTTTT.

This clone turned up a few times. The chain links TRBV10-3 to TRBJ1-4, with D perhaps TRBD1 (6 bases). The CDR3 consists of 12 residues. V was pared by 11 bases and J by 3 bases, with 10 bases between. Germline V gives CDR1 ENHRY, CDR2 SYGVKD. The CDR3, as DNA: TGTGCCTCCGGGGGGCCTAATGAAAAACTGTTTTTT. It codes for CASGGPNEKLFF.

As concerns this clone: One junction end disagrees with the germline gene, perhaps due to a read error. CDR3 DNA sequence: TGTGCCAGCACCTTAGGATACGAGCAGTACTTC. Translated, it gives CASTLGYEQYF. V and J are TRBV7-9 and TRBJ2-7; no reliable D call. CDR1 is SEHNR and CDR2 is FQNEAQ in the germline V gene (reference sequence). The CDR3 extends over 11 amino acids. The full variable domain, rest sourced from reference TRBV7-9 and TRBJ2-7, is DTGVSQNPRHKITKRGQNVTFRCDPISEHNRLYWYRQTLGQGPEFLTYFQNEAQLEKSRLLSDRFSAERPKGSFSTLEIQRTEQGDSAMYLCASTLGYEQYFGPGTRLTVT.

The V gene is TRBV19, the J gene TRBJ1-5, with TRBD1 identical over 11 bases. Losses at the gene ends were 6 bases for V and 4 bases for J; bases not matched to a gene: 5. The CDR3 sequence is 15 residues long. The germline gives CDR1 LNHDA, CDR2 SQIVND (reference sequence). The CDR3 nucleotides read TGTGCCAGTAGAACCGGGACAGGGGGGAATCAGCCCCAGCATTTT. Protein sequence: CASRTGTGGNQPQHF.

The DNA of the CDR3 is TGTGCCAGCAGCTTAGCCGGGACTAGGGCCGGGGAGCTGTTTTTT. Protein product: CASSLAGTRAGELFF. The chain employs TRBV7-9 and TRBJ2-2; 8 bases align to TRBD2. The V segment lost 0 bases and the J segment 6 bases; nucleotides outside the gene matches: 3. Germline V CDR1 and CDR2: SEHNR, FQNEAQ (reference sequence). This CDR3 has 15 amino acids. Using reference TRBV7-9 and TRBJ2-2 for the parts outside the CDR3, the full variable domain is DTGVSQNPRHKITKRGQNVTFRCDPISEHNRLYWYRQTLGQGPEFLTYFQNEAQLEKSRLLSDRFSAERPKGSFSTLEIQRTEQGDSAMYLCASSLAGTRAGELFFGEGSRLTVL.

CDR3 coding DNA: TGCGCCAGCAGCTTGGGGTACGGGGGGCCCTACAATGAGCAGTTCTTC. It encodes CASSLGYGGPYNEQFF. This chain joins TRBV5-1 and TRBJ2-1; possibly TRBD2 for D (7 bases). The ends were cut back, 0 bases at V and 2 bases at J, with 12 bases in the middle. Germline CDR1 reads SGHRS; CDR2 reads YFSETQ. The CDR3 sequence is 16 residues long.